Shown below are 16 T cell receptor beta chains from a single sample sequenced in a study of tumor and adjacent non-tumor tissue in lung cancer. No cell sorting was done before RNA was extracted from the tissue. TCRbeta libraries were built with three rounds of nested PCR, modified from ARM-PCR. A single record per CDR3 protein comes from TCRdb applying MiXCR to the multiplex PCR reads. The table lists about 120,000 distinct CDR3 sequences, 84% of them singletons. The sequencing input was lung tumor tissue. The receptors were sampled from a man aged 65 to 85 with non-small cell lung cancer.

A word on this clonotype: Since a much larger clone is just one base distant, this may be a read error. V is TRBV24-1 and J is TRBJ1-1; TRBD1 might be the D (5 bases). The CDR3 sequence is 14 residues long. Germline V lookup: CDR1 KGHDR, CDR2 SFDVKD. Here the CDR3 reads CATSEGGGNAEVFF. CDR3 in DNA: TGTGCCACCAGTGAGGGGGGTGGGAACGCTGAAGTTTTCTTT.

This clonotype came up once. This chain connects TRBV6-6 to TRBJ2-1; 7 bases line up with TRBD2. The CDR3 spans 17 residues. Germline V lookup: CDR1 MNHNY, CDR2 SVGAGI (reference sequence). The J segment lost 9 bases and the V segment lost 5 bases, leaving 19 bases of the junction unmatched. CDR3 sequence: CASSNPGLTGGVSEQFF. For the CDR3, the DNA is TGTGCCAGCAGTAACCCGGGACTAACGGGAGGCGTAAGTGAGCAGTTCTTC.

Only a few counts were recorded for this clonotype. The junction departs from the called germline gene at one end, perhaps through a read error. CDR3: CVSNLQGEGNTEAFF. The CDR3 bases are TGTGTCAGCAATCTTCAAGGGGAGGGGAACACTGAAGCTTTCTTT. The chain links TRBV5-1 to TRBJ1-1; possibly TRBD1 for D (5 bases). In germline, CDR1 is SGHRS, CDR2 YFSETQ. The CDR3 has 15 residues.

As concerns this clonotype: One end of the junction does not line up with germline, which may come from a read error. The rearrangement joins TRBV6-6 to TRBJ2-7; D may match TRBD1 or TRBD2 (5 bases each). The germline V gene encodes CDR1 MNHNY and CDR2 SVGAGI (reference sequence). CDR3 length equals 12 residues. Here the CDR3 reads CASGPRGHEQYF. DNA of the CDR3: TGTGCCAGCGGTCCCCGGGGCCACGAACAGTACTTC.

To note about this clonotype: As the CDR3 is not closed by the conserved phenylalanine or tryptophan, this likely results from a read error. The rearrangement uses TRBV29-1 and TRBJ1-1; D remains ambiguous. The CDR3 covers 12 residues. Per germline, CDR1 SQVTM and CDR2 ANQGSEA. CDR3 nucleotides: TGCAGTGTTCTAGCGGAGAGGCCTGAAGCTTTCTTA. Translating gives CSVLAERPEAFL.

The rearrangement joins TRBV10-2 to TRBJ2-3; tentatively, D is TRBD2 (6 bases). The CDR3 consists of 15 residues. Deletions cut 9 bases from V and 2 bases from J, with 18 bases between. Germline assignment: CDR1 WSHSY and CDR2 SAAADI. The CDR3, as DNA: TGCGCCAGGTGTGAGAGCGGCGGGAACACAGATACGCAGTATTTT. Translating gives CARCESGGNTDTQYF.

Points on this clonotype: One junction end does not reproduce the germline sequence, and a read error may be involved. The genes are TRBV6-1 and TRBJ2-7; D is unclear. CDR1 is MNHNS, CDR2 SASEGT, per germline. This CDR3 region has 11 residues. CDR3 DNA: TGCGCCAGCAGCTTGGCTGGCGACCAGTACTTC. Encoded protein: CASSLAGDQYF.

About this clonotype: The junction shows a germline mismatch at one end, possibly a read error. The chain joins TRBV13 to TRBJ2-3; D perhaps matches TRBD2 (6 bases). Germline V gene lookup returns CDR1 PRHDT and CDR2 FYEKMQ (reference sequence). The CDR3 spans 15 residues. The CDR3 sequence is CASGLGQDYGDMQYF. As DNA, the CDR3 is TGTGCCAGCGGCTTAGGCCAGGACTACGGGGATATGCAGTATTTT. Variable domain in full (rest from reference TRBV13 and TRBJ2-3): AAGVIQSPRHLIKEKRETATLKCYPIPRHDTVYWYQQGPGQDPQFLISFYEKMQSDKGSIPDRFSAQQFSDYHSELNMSSLELGDSALYFCASGLGQDYGDMQYFGPGTRLTVL.

Details on this clonotype: In this CDR3 the conserved last residue, phenylalanine or tryptophan, is missing, so a read error is likely. The chain employs TRBV5-4 and TRBJ1-1; D unresolved. The CDR3 totals 15 residues. From germline, CDR1 is SGHNT and CDR2 YYREEE (reference sequence). CDR3: CASSLGMAMNSEAFL. CDR3 in DNA: TGTGCCAGCAGCCTAGGGATGGCGATGAACAGTGAAGCTTTCTTA.

This clonotype appeared a single time. The J gene is TRBJ1-6, the V gene TRBV20-1, with D perhaps TRBD1 (6 bases). Trimming removed 8 bases from V and 16 bases from J, with 21 bases in between. This CDR3 is built from 12 residues. The germline gives CDR1 DFQATT, CDR2 SNEGSKA (reference sequence). The CDR3 reads CSSLQGNTTLHF. DNA of the CDR3: TGCAGTAGCCTACAGGGAAATACAACGCTCCACTTT.

As regards this clonotype: Germline and junction disagree at one end, which may indicate a read error. The chain employs TRBV14 and TRBJ2-5; the D is unclear. Germline CDR1 reads SGHDN; CDR2 reads FVKESK. This CDR3 contains 11 residues. The CDR3 spells CANSQALTQYF. The CDR3 nucleotides are TGTGCCAACAGCCAAGCGTTGACCCAGTACTTC.

Notes on this clonotype: Sequence at one end of the junction differs from germline and may be a read error. This chain joins TRBV6-2 or TRBV6-3 and TRBJ1-5, with D unclear. Germline V gene lookup returns CDR1 MNHEY and CDR2 SVGEGT. The CDR3 contains 13 residues. CDR3: CASSSHDNHPQHF. The CDR3 bases are TGTGCCAGCAGTTCTCATGACAATCATCCCCAGCATTTT.

In regard to this clonotype: The germline gene is not matched at one end of the junction; a read error may be the cause. This chain uses TRBV11-2 with TRBJ2-1, with TRBD2 matching 7 bases. The CDR3 covers 16 residues. The germline V gene has CDR1 SGHAT and CDR2 FQNNGV. Written as DNA, the CDR3 is TGTGCCAGCAGCAAAACTAGCGTGAGTACCTACAATGAGCAGCTCTTC. Its protein is CASSKTSVSTYNEQLF.

To note about this clonotype: Germline and junction disagree at one end, which may indicate a read error. The chain is built from TRBV20-1 and TRBJ2-5; D is undetermined. The germline CDR1 and CDR2 sequences are DFQATT and SNEGSKA (reference sequence). The CDR3 is 13 amino acids. CDR3 bases: TGCAGTGCTTGGAATGAACTGGAAGAGATCCAGTACTTC. Amino acid sequence: CSAWNELEEIQYF.

Details on this clonotype: An end of the junction does not agree with germline; a read error may underlie this. The chain joins TRBV12-3 or TRBV12-4 to TRBJ2-1; tentatively, D is TRBD1 or TRBD2 (5 bases each). The CDR3 has 13 residues. The CDR3 here is CASNLDSGTQQFF. In DNA form, the CDR3 reads TGTGCCAGCAATTTAGATTCTGGGACCCAGCAGTTCTTC.

Regarding this clonotype: One end of the junction is discordant with germline, which a read error may explain. V gene TRBV4-1 combines with J gene TRBJ1-3, with unresolved D. The CDR3 sequence is 16 residues long. Germline V CDR1 and CDR2: MGHRA, YSYEKL. CDR3: CASSQDLLGSGNTIYF. The CDR3 nucleotides read TGCGCCAGCAGTCAAGATCTTCTCGGGTCTGGAAACACCATATATTTT.